The sequence of this T cell receptor (beta chain) was determined in a study of identical twins (dated by TCRdb to the mid-2010s). For the wider study: TCR alpha and beta repertoires from monozygotic twins, unrelated adults of various ages and cord blood were deep-sequenced to test whether fetal clonotypes persist. To rule out contamination, replicate twin experiments were performed at different times with different library preparation protocols.

Only healthy Caucasian donors were included. Three pairs of female monozygotic twins, all aged about 18 to 29 years, made up the twin cohort. The RNA used for TCR libraries was isolated from peripheral blood mononuclear cells. The library was generated by 5' RACE. TCRdb records Illumina HiSeq 2000 as the sequencer. A universal primer binding site was introduced by template switching, and a unique molecular identifier was present in the final cDNA, enabling accurate counting of TCR cDNA molecules. Specific primers in the conserved constant-segment region were used to synthesize first-strand cDNA for TCR alpha and beta chains. To control for contamination, each cDNA library was double barcoded with a SMART-Mk sample barcode plus Illumina barcodes. TruSeq adapter sequences, together with Illumina sample barcodes, were added in two successive PCR steps. The TCR alpha and beta cDNA libraries were sequenced on the Illumina HiSeq platform using custom primers. From the authors' description of their analysis: MiGEC was used to process raw reads and extract unique molecular identifiers, and MiXCR was used to find CDR3 positions. For each individual, recombination models were inferred using an EM algorithm with the repgenHMM and IGoR tools. Shared clonotypes were analyzed with the tcR package in R, and sharing was normalized by the product of cloneset sizes. To study raw recombination free of thymic and clonal selection effects, out-of-frame nonproductive sequences were analyzed. TCRdb cleaned the public reads at Q25 with fastp, built clones with MiXCR and kept in-frame beta chains. Rows matching on CDR3 protein sequence are summarized as one entry with the most common DNA and genes. Clone size and V and J calls follow TCRdb, not the original study. A total of hundreds of thousands of distinct CDR3 sequences appear in this sample, around 12% of them only once. The top ten hold around 1.6% of the sample.

Study-level results and caveats: Out-of-frame TCR alpha sharing in monozygotic twins was systematically underestimated by recombination models, whereas sharing between unrelated individuals was in agreement with the recombination models. Conclusions relied on cross-sectional statistical analysis, since the same donors could not be followed over many years. Compared with coincidental sharing between unrelated individuals, out-of-frame TCR alpha sequences shared between twins had an excess of sequences with low generation probability. Fewer insertions were carried by abundant cord blood beta clonotypes; a weaker similar trend was observed in young adult naive repertoires, while no such trend was observed in memory repertoires. Zero-insertion analyses could be partly confounded by invariant T cells such as MAIT and iNKT, though diverse VJ usage argued against such confounding for most clonotypes. A weaker excess of twin sharing was found in beta out-of-frame sequences because the signal-to-noise ratio was lowered by fewer shared sequences.

The CDR3 has 13 amino acids, counting the end cysteine and phenylalanine. The retained sequence is limited to the CDR3, 39 bases, with the frame set at the first base. At the junction V is shortened by 8 bases and J by 9 bases, with 19 bases in between. Via the germline V gene (reference sequence), CDR1 is LNHDA and CDR2 SQIVND. As for this clonotype: The clone's antigen remains unknown. Per-base quality was not reported, and no clone a single base away is much larger than it.

The data were also submitted as part of a second study, on yellow fever vaccine responses in identical twins. From that second study: According to the authors, in identical twins the way T cells responded to vaccination appeared partly convergent and partly personalized. In identical twins, the study followed T cell clones that responded to the vaccine with precision.

The V and J genes are TRBV19 and TRBJ1-1, with no D gene named confidently. Sequenced material: PBMCs. The receptor was isolated from a young woman in good health. The DNA sequence is as follows: TGTGCCAGTTTTCCCCCGGGAGCGATGAAAGCTTTCTTT. Translated, this gives CASFPPGAMKAFF. With the portions outside the CDR3 filled from the reference TRBV19 and TRBJ1-1 genes, the complete variable region becomes DGGITQSPKYLFRKEGQNVTLSCEQNLNHDAMYWYRQDPGQGLRLIYYSQIVNDFQKGDIAEGYSVSREKKESFPLTVTSAQKNPTAFYLCASFPPGAMKAFFGQGTRLTVV.